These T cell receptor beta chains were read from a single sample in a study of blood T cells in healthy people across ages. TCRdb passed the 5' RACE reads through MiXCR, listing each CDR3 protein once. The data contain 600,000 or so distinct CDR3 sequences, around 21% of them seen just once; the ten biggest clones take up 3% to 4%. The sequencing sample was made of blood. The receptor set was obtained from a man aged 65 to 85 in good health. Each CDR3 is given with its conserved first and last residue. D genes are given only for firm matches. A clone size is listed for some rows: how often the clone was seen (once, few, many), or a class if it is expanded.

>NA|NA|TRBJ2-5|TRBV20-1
TGCAGTGCTAGTTCGGGCGGGGACCTTCAAGAGACCCAGTACTTC
CSASSGGDLQETQYF
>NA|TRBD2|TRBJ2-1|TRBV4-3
TGCGACAGCAGCCAAGCTCTTGGGGACTACTACAATGAGCAGTTCTTC
CDSSQALGDYYNEQFF
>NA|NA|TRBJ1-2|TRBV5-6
TGTGCCAGTAGCGAAAGCCTTAAAGGGTCCGGGGCTGATGGCTACACCTTC
CASSESLKGSGADGYTF
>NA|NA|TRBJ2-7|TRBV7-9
TGTGCCAGCAGTAATGGACAGACATCCTACGAGCAGTACTTC
CASSNGQTSYEQYF
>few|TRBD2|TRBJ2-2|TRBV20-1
TGCAGTGTATCTTCCGGGACTAGCGACAACACCGGGGAGCTGTTTTTT
CSVSSGTSDNTGELFF
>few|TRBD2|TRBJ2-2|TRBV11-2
TGTGCCAGCAGCTCGGGGATGGGACTAGCGGACTTCACCGGGGAGCTGTTTTTT
CASSSGMGLADFTGELFF
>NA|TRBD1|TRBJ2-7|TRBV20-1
TGCAGTGTCCACCGAAGGACAGGCAATACCTACGAGCAGTACTTC
CSVHRRTGNTYEQYF
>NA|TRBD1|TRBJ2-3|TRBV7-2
TGTGCCAGCAAACCGGGACAGGGGTATGATACGCAGTATTTT
CASKPGQGYDTQYF
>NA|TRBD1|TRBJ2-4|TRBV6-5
TGTGCCAGCACCGGGACAGGGACCAACATTCAGTACTTC
CASTGTGTNIQYF
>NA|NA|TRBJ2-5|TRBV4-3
TGCGCCGGCAGCCAAGATCACCCCGGGAGTTCCCAAGAGACCCAGTACTTC
CAGSQDHPGSSQETQYF
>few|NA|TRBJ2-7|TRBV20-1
TGCAGTGCCCCCCGAGGATCCTACGAGCAGTACTTC
CSAPRGSYEQYF
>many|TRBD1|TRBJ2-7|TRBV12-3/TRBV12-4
TGTGCCAGCAGCCCGACAGGGGGGACCTACGAGCAGTACTTC
CASSPTGGTYEQYF
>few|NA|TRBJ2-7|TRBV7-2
TGTGCCAGCAGCTTGCTTGGGCAGGGCCTATCCGGCGAGCAGTACTTC
CASSLLGQGLSGEQYF
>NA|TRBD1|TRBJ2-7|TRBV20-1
TGCAGTGCTAGGACCGGGACAGGGAAGTCCTACGAGCAGTACTTC
CSARTGTGKSYEQYF
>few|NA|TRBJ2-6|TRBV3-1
TGTGCCAGCAGCCAAGATTTGGCAGGGCGTATTATCTCTGGGGCCAACGTCCTGACTTTC
CASSQDLAGRIISGANVLTF
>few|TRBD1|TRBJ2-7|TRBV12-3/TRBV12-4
TGTGCCAGCAGTTTGGACAGGGTTCACGAGCAGTACTTC
CASSLDRVHEQYF
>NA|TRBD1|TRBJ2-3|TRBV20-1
TGCAGTGCTATCAGGGGGATTGGCACAGATACGCAGTATTTT
CSAIRGIGTDTQYF
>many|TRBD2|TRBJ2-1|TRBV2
TGTGCCAGCAGTGAGCGGACTAGCGGGTACAATGAGCAGTTCTTC
CASSERTSGYNEQFF
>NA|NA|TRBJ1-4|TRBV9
TGTGCCAGCAGCGTAGGGGTGTCTAATGAAAAACTGTTTTTT
CASSVGVSNEKLFF
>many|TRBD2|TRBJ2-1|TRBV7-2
TGTGCCAGCAGCCTAAGGACTAGCGGGAGCCCGTTCTTC
CASSLRTSGSPFF
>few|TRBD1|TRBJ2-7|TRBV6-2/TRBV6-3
TGTGCCACTGGGACAGATACCTACGAGCAGTACTTC
CATGTDTYEQYF
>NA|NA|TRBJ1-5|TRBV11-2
TGTGCCAGCAGTAAAGACGGCAGGGGCAATCAGCCCCAGCATTTT
CASSKDGRGNQPQHF
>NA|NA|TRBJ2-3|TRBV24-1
TGTGCCACCAGCCAAAGGGATACGCAGTATTTT
CATSQRDTQYF